Listed below are T cell receptor beta chains from one sample, sequenced in a study of response to subunit inactivated influenza vaccine. TCRdb reprocessed the RT-PCR reads via MiXCR and lists one record per CDR3 protein. The data show some 640,000 distinct CDR3 sequences, 14% seen once. Material: PBMCs from blood, obtained around two weeks before vaccination. These receptors all come from a man between 45 and 60 years old who received an inactivated influenza vaccine. Each CDR3 is given with its conserved first and last residue. A D gene is named only where the DNA matches it firmly. Some rows have no size entry. The others give once, few or many, or a class for an expanded clone.

abundance: NA
j_gene: TRBJ2-5
v_gene: TRBV7-2
len: 15
d_gene: NA
CDR3aa: CASSLQYYYQETQYF
CDR3nt: TGTGCCAGCAGCTTACAGTACTATTACCAAGAGACCCAGTACTTC

abundance: NA
j_gene: TRBJ1-1
v_gene: TRBV29-1
len: 13
d_gene: NA
CDR3aa: CSVEGLMNTEAFF
CDR3nt: TGCAGCGTTGAAGGTCTCATGAACACTGAAGCTTTCTTT

abundance: NA
j_gene: TRBJ2-7
v_gene: TRBV20-1
len: 17
d_gene: TRBD1
CDR3aa: CSAHNPDRGPDSYEQYF
CDR3nt: TGCAGTGCACACAACCCGGACAGGGGACCCGACTCCTACGAGCAGTACTTC

abundance: few
j_gene: TRBJ2-1
v_gene: TRBV11-2
len: 15
d_gene: TRBD1
CDR3aa: CASSTTGGRHNEQFF
CDR3nt: TGTGCCAGCAGTACAACAGGGGGTCGGCACAATGAGCAGTTCTTC

abundance: many
j_gene: TRBJ1-5
v_gene: TRBV5-1
len: 17
d_gene: NA
CDR3aa: CASSLDPVGYSNQPQHF
CDR3nt: TGCGCCAGCAGCTTGGATCCAGTGGGGTATAGCAATCAGCCCCAGCATTTT

abundance: NA
j_gene: TRBJ2-1
v_gene: TRBV7-2
len: 11
d_gene: NA
CDR3aa: CASSQASVQFF
CDR3nt: TGTGCCAGCAGCCAGGCCTCAGTGCAGTTCTTC

abundance: NA
j_gene: TRBJ2-7
v_gene: TRBV20-1
len: 11
d_gene: NA
CDR3aa: CSAIDRYEQYF
CDR3nt: TGCAGTGCTATCGACAGATACGAGCAGTACTTC

abundance: few
j_gene: TRBJ2-3
v_gene: TRBV30
len: 13
d_gene: NA
CDR3aa: CAWNWGSTDTQYF
CDR3nt: TGTGCCTGGAATTGGGGGAGCACAGATACGCAGTATTTT

abundance: few
j_gene: TRBJ2-5
v_gene: TRBV5-1
len: 14
d_gene: TRBD1
CDR3aa: CASSLDRDRGLRYF
CDR3nt: TGCGCCAGCAGCTTGGACCGGGACAGGGGGCTACGGTACTTC

abundance: NA
j_gene: TRBJ2-3
v_gene: TRBV6-2/TRBV6-3
len: 15
d_gene: NA
CDR3aa: CASRTTRGGTDTQYF
CDR3nt: TGTGCCAGCAGGACTACGCGCGGTGGCACAGATACGCAGTATTTT

abundance: NA
j_gene: TRBJ2-2
v_gene: TRBV9
len: 14
d_gene: NA
CDR3aa: CASEEKTNTGELFF
CDR3nt: TGTGCCAGCGAAGAGAAGACGAACACCGGGGAGCTGTTTTTT

abundance: few
j_gene: TRBJ1-2
v_gene: TRBV5-6
len: 12
d_gene: NA
CDR3aa: CASSLLGSGYTF
CDR3nt: TGTGCCAGCAGCCTTCTAGGGTCTGGCTACACCTTC

abundance: NA
j_gene: TRBJ2-1
v_gene: TRBV27
len: 16
d_gene: NA
CDR3aa: CASSLLGAFGHNEQFF
CDR3nt: TGTGCCAGCAGTTTGCTTGGGGCATTCGGTCACAATGAGCAGTTCTTC

abundance: few
j_gene: TRBJ1-2
v_gene: TRBV6-5
len: 12
d_gene: TRBD1
CDR3aa: CASSRQGGGYTF
CDR3nt: TGTGCCAGCAGTCGTCAGGGGGGAGGCTACACCTTC

abundance: many
j_gene: TRBJ2-1
v_gene: TRBV4-3
len: 15
d_gene: NA
CDR3aa: CASSQDGPFGDEQFF
CDR3nt: TGCGCCAGCAGCCAAGATGGACCGTTCGGAGATGAGCAGTTCTTC

abundance: NA
j_gene: TRBJ2-3
v_gene: TRBV15
len: 14
d_gene: NA
CDR3aa: CATSREGYGDTQYF
CDR3nt: TGTGCCACCAGCAGAGAGGGGTACGGAGATACGCAGTATTTT

abundance: few
j_gene: TRBJ2-3
v_gene: TRBV5-1
len: 15
d_gene: TRBD1
CDR3aa: CASSLRDRAGNTQYF
CDR3nt: TGCGCCAGCAGCCTCCGGGACAGGGCAGGAAATACGCAGTATTTT

abundance: few
j_gene: TRBJ2-1
v_gene: TRBV12-3/TRBV12-4
len: 16
d_gene: NA
CDR3aa: CASSFGQASGVNEQFF
CDR3nt: TGTGCCAGCAGTTTTGGGCAGGCCTCAGGGGTAAATGAGCAGTTCTTC

abundance: NA
j_gene: TRBJ1-6
v_gene: TRBV6-5
len: 16
d_gene: NA
CDR3aa: CASSYSTSSYNSPLHF
CDR3nt: TGTGCCAGCAGTTACTCCACCAGCTCCTATAATTCACCCCTCCACTTT

abundance: NA
j_gene: TRBJ2-1
v_gene: TRBV5-5
len: 15
d_gene: TRBD2
CDR3aa: CASSRTSGYNNEQFF
CDR3nt: TGTGCCAGCAGCCGGACTAGCGGGTATAACAATGAGCAGTTCTTC

abundance: few
j_gene: TRBJ1-5
v_gene: TRBV4-1
len: 17
d_gene: TRBD1
CDR3aa: CASSPSFTGGINQPQHF
CDR3nt: TGCGCCAGCAGCCCGAGTTTCACAGGGGGAATCAATCAGCCCCAGCATTTT

abundance: NA
j_gene: TRBJ2-7
v_gene: TRBV28
len: 16
d_gene: TRBD2
CDR3aa: CASSFPLGGGSYEQYF
CDR3nt: TGTGCCAGCAGTTTCCCCTTGGGGGGGGGCTCCTACGAGCAGTACTTC

abundance: NA
j_gene: TRBJ2-7
v_gene: TRBV11-2
len: 17
d_gene: TRBD2
CDR3aa: CASSPGLAGPRIREQYF
CDR3nt: TGTGCCAGCAGCCCGGGACTAGCGGGCCCCCGGATCAGAGAGCAGTACTTC